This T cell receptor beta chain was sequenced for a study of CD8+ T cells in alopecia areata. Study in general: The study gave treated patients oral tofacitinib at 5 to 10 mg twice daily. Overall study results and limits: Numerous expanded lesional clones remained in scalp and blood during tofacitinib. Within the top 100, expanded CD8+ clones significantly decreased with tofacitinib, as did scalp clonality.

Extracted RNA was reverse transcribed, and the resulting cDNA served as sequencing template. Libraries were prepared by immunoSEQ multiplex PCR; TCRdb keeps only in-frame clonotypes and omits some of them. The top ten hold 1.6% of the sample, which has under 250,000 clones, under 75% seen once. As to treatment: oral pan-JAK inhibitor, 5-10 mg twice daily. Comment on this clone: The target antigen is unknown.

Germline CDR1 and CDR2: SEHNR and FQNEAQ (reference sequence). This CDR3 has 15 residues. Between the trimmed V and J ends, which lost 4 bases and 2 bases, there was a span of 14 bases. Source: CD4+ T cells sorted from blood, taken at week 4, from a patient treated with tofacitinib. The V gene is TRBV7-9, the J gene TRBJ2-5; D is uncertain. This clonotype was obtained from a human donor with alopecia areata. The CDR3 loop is CASSSTERIQETQYF. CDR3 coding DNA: TGTGCCAGCAGCTCTACGGAGAGGATACAAGAGACCCAGTACTTC.